The clone carrying this T cell receptor beta chain was recorded at least ten times. Its antigen remains unknown. These data belong to a study of breast tumors, draining lymph nodes, adjacent tissues. Findings and caveats of the study: The lymph node origin of tumor T cells was framed as consistent with a hypothesis, not demonstrated.

One entry per CDR3 protein results from TCRdb running MiXCR on the multiplex PCR reads. Among approximately 280,000 distinct CDR3 sequences, 30% to 35% were seen once, and the ten largest hold roughly 1.1%. Axillary draining lymph nodes of breast cancer patients supplied the node samples. CDR3 size: 19 residues. V gave up 1 base and J gave up 5 bases, with 23 bases separating them. The V gene's germline CDR1 is SGHTA and CDR2 FQGTGA. The sequence derives from a female donor with breast cancer. Some clones in this sample may be carry-over from other donors' samples. This chain uses TRBV7-3 with TRBJ2-2; weak D call: TRBD2 (6 bases). The sample comprised axillary lymph node tissue. Here the CDR3 DNA reads TGTGCCAGCAGCTTAAATGGAGGGCCGGGGGTAGGATCTACCGGGGAGCTGTTTTTT. Protein: CASSLNGGPGVGSTGELFF.